These T cell receptor beta chains were read from a single sample in a study of cytomegalovirus exposure and HLA in healthy donors. Clones were sequenced by immunoSEQ multiplex PCR, and TCRdb holds only the in-frame ones, with some missing. This repertoire shows 200,000 or so clones, about 81% found once; its top ten account for about 2%. The sample taken for sequencing was PBMCs. The receptor set was obtained from a woman aged 18-29 years in good health and CMV-seropositive. CDR3s include the opening cysteine and the closing phenylalanine or tryptophan. The D gene is left open where the match is weak. Only part of the rows carry a size: once, few, many, or a class if the clone is expanded.

d_gene	v_gene	abundance	j_gene	len	CDR3aa	CDR3nt
NA	TRBV9	NA	TRBJ2-3	15	CASSRLFVSTDTQYF	TGTGCCAGCAGCCGTCTGTTCGTTAGCACAGATACGCAGTATTTT
TRBD1	TRBV27	NA	TRBJ1-5	15	CASSFHGTGNQPQHF	TGTGCCAGCAGTTTTCATGGGACAGGGAATCAGCCCCAGCATTTT
NA	TRBV13	NA	TRBJ1-1	14	CASSYRDSYTEAFF	TGTGCCAGCAGCTACCGGGACTCATACACTGAAGCTTTCTTT
NA	TRBV30	NA	TRBJ2-7	12	CAWSVTVYEQYF	TGTGCCTGGAGTGTGACAGTTTACGAGCAGTACTTC
NA	TRBV9	NA	TRBJ1-2	14	CASSHGGLTYGYTF	TGTGCCAGCAGCCACGGGGGGTTGACCTATGGCTACACCTTC
TRBD2	TRBV11-3	NA	TRBJ2-3	15	CASSLSGALTDTQYF	TGTGCCAGCAGCTTAAGCGGGGCACTCACAGATACGCAGTATTTT
TRBD1	TRBV6-1	NA	TRBJ1-2	16	CASSEPPDRGNSGYTF	TGTGCCAGCAGTGAACCCCCGGACAGGGGGAACAGTGGCTACACCTTC
TRBD1	TRBV11-2	NA	TRBJ2-5	16	CASSFLGQGESETQYF	TGTGCCAGCAGCTTTTTGGGACAGGGGGAGAGCGAGACCCAGTACTTC
NA	TRBV6-5	few	TRBJ1-1	12	CASSRRGTEAFF	TGTGCCAGCAGTAGACGGGGCACTGAAGCTTTCTTT
TRBD2	TRBV9	NA	TRBJ2-2	18	CASSGGGRLAANTGELFF	TGTGCCAGCAGCGGGGGGGGGAGACTAGCGGCGAACACCGGGGAGCTGTTTTTT
NA	TRBV30	NA	TRBJ1-6	13	CAWSTTGQSPLHF	TGTGCCTGGAGTACTACAGGGCAGTCACCCCTCCACTTT
TRBD2	TRBV4-1	NA	TRBJ2-5	16	CASSQGGLAGPETQYF	TGCGCCAGCAGCCAAGGGGGCCTAGCGGGGCCAGAGACCCAGTACTTC
NA	TRBV7-9	NA	TRBJ2-3	12	CASSISRGTQYF	TGTGCCAGCAGCATCAGCCGGGGGACGCAGTATTTT
NA	TRBV20-1	NA	TRBJ1-2	11	CSALTGYGYTF	TGCAGTGCTTTAACGGGCTATGGCTACACCTTC
TRBD1	TRBV5-6	once	TRBJ1-2	13	CASSLDRVRGYTF	TGTGCCAGCAGCTTAGACAGGGTCCGGGGCTACACCTTC
TRBD2	TRBV5-1	few	TRBJ2-3	14	CASSLSGGPDTQYF	TGCGCCAGCAGTCTTAGCGGGGGGCCAGATACGCAGTATTTT
NA	TRBV6-1	few	TRBJ1-2	14	CASSDRGEWSGYTF	TGTGCCAGCAGTGACCGGGGGGAGTGGAGTGGCTACACCTTC
NA	TRBV6-5	NA	TRBJ1-1	13	CASNPNAGAEAFF	TGTGCCAGCAACCCAAACGCAGGCGCTGAAGCTTTCTTT
NA	TRBV6-5	few	TRBJ2-3	15	CASSGSAGHTDTQYF	TGTGCCAGCAGTGGATCGGCGGGGCACACAGATACGCAGTATTTT
TRBD1	TRBV5-1	NA	TRBJ2-5	15	CASRRRTGTGETQYF	TGCGCCAGCAGGCGCAGGACAGGGACGGGGGAGACCCAGTACTTC
NA	TRBV7-9	NA	TRBJ2-2	16	CASSAPGLGNAGELFF	TGTGCCAGCAGCGCCCCGGGACTGGGGAACGCCGGGGAGCTGTTTTTT
TRBD1	TRBV9	NA	TRBJ2-3	16	CASAGTGGFQMATQYF	TGTGCCAGTGCAGGTACAGGGGGCTTCCAAATGGCTACGCAGTATTTT
TRBD2	TRBV5-1	NA	TRBJ2-5	14	CASSSGLGEETQYF	TGCGCCAGCAGCTCCGGACTAGGGGAAGAGACCCAGTACTTC
TRBD1	TRBV6-5	NA	TRBJ1-5	15	CASSIDRGGNQPQHF	TGTGCCAGCAGCATCGACAGGGGTGGCAATCAGCCCCAGCATTTT
TRBD1	TRBV19	NA	TRBJ2-2	12	CASSATGGGLFF	TGTGCCAGTAGTGCTACAGGGGGCGGGCTGTTTTTT
NA	TRBV5-8	NA	TRBJ2-1	15	CASSSQDVGVNEQFF	TGTGCCAGCAGCTCCCAGGACGTAGGGGTCAATGAGCAGTTCTTC
TRBD1	TRBV29-1	NA	TRBJ1-1	14	CSVEPQGQGTEAFF	TGCAGCGTTGAACCCCAGGGACAGGGGACTGAAGCTTTCTTT
TRBD2	TRBV4-2	NA	TRBJ2-3	16	CASSPSASGGADTQYF	TGTGCCAGCAGCCCCTCGGCTAGCGGGGGGGCAGATACGCAGTATTTT
TRBD1	TRBV7-9	NA	TRBJ1-2	14	CASSAQGTNYGYTF	TGTGCCAGCAGCGCACAGGGGACCAACTATGGCTACACCTTC
TRBD1	TRBV19	NA	TRBJ1-5	12	CAGSDRVQPQHF	TGTGCCGGTTCGGACAGGGTACAGCCCCAGCATTTT
NA	TRBV6-1	NA	TRBJ2-6	16	CASSVFDRQGANVLTF	TGTGCCAGCAGTGTCTTCGACAGGCAAGGGGCCAACGTCCTGACTTTC
NA	TRBV19	few	TRBJ1-2	14	CASSQGIGVYGYTF	TGTGCCAGTAGCCAGGGAATTGGGGTATATGGCTACACCTTC